A selection of T cell receptor beta chains follows, all from one sample in a study of beta chain features in type 1 diabetes. Sequenced by immunoSEQ multiplex PCR; TCRdb stores in-frame clones only, minus some. The profile shows under 850,000 clones, 13% of them singletons. Sequences were obtained from naive CD4+ T cells from blood. The receptors come from a young man with type 1 diabetes. CDR3s include the opening cysteine and the closing phenylalanine or tryptophan. Fields, in order: J gene, V gene, clone size, D gene, CDR3 protein, CDR3 DNA. D genes are given only for firm matches. Clone size is not always given. Where it is, it says once, few, many or a class for expanded clones.

>TRBJ1-1|TRBV30|few|NA
CAWRSQGVWTEAFF
TGTGCCTGGAGATCACAGGGAGTATGGACTGAAGCTTTCTTT
>TRBJ1-2|TRBV30|few|NA
CAWSVGGHPPHYTF
TGTGCCTGGAGTGTAGGCGGACACCCGCCGCACTACACCTTC
>TRBJ1-2|TRBV7-9|NA|TRBD1
CASSWTDRGAVGYTF
TGTGCCAGCAGTTGGACGGACAGGGGCGCAGTTGGCTACACCTTC
>TRBJ2-1|TRBV5-8|NA|NA
CASSLRASPYNEQFF
TGTGCCAGCAGCTTGCGTGCTAGCCCCTACAATGAGCAGTTCTTC
>TRBJ2-1|TRBV6-4|few|NA
CASSYGVEYGNEQFF
TGTGCCAGCAGTTACGGGGTTGAATATGGGAATGAGCAGTTCTTC
>TRBJ1-2|TRBV11-2|NA|NA
CASSPSSSGGYGYTF
TGTGCCAGCAGCCCCAGTTCGTCCGGGGGCTATGGCTACACCTTC
>TRBJ1-4|TRBV7-2|NA|NA
CASSLVWREKLFF
TGTGCCAGCAGCTTAGTCTGGAGGGAAAAACTGTTTTTT
>TRBJ2-5|TRBV6-1|NA|NA
CASSDRYPRETQYF
TGTGCCAGCAGTGACCGGTACCCGCGGGAGACCCAGTACTTC
>TRBJ2-3|TRBV29-1|NA|NA
CSVEAGSGTDTQYF
TGCAGCGTTGAGGCAGGATCGGGAACAGATACGCAGTATTTT
>TRBJ2-2|TRBV9|NA|NA
CASSVEVQDRAGELFF
TGTGCCAGCAGCGTAGAGGTCCAGGATCGCGCCGGGGAGCTGTTTTTT
>TRBJ1-1|TRBV30|few|TRBD1
CAWNRQGNTEAFF
TGTGCCTGGAATAGACAGGGGAACACTGAAGCTTTCTTT
>TRBJ1-4|TRBV9|NA|NA
CASSVSWGADNEKLFF
TGTGCCAGCAGCGTGTCTTGGGGGGCTGATAATGAAAAACTGTTTTTT
>TRBJ1-5|TRBV5-1|NA|NA
CASSLGTGASNQPQHF
TGCGCCAGCAGCTTGGGTACGGGAGCTAGCAATCAGCCCCAGCATTTT
>TRBJ2-7|TRBV11-1|NA|NA
CASSFLNGYEQYF
TGTGCCAGCAGCTTCTTGAATGGCTACGAGCAGTACTTC
>TRBJ2-7|TRBV18|NA|TRBD2
CASSPRGGEEQYF
TGTGCCAGCTCACCAAGGGGAGGGGAAGAGCAGTACTTC
>TRBJ2-7|TRBV7-9|few|NA
CASSPRGASLPYEQYF
TGTGCCAGCAGCCCCCGGGGGGCCAGCTTACCCTACGAGCAGTACTTC
>TRBJ2-2|TRBV2|few|TRBD2
CASIPGLAGTGELFF
TGTGCCAGCATTCCGGGACTAGCGGGCACCGGGGAGCTGTTTTTT
>TRBJ1-2|TRBV7-2|NA|NA
CAGGGNYGYTF
TGTGCCGGTGGGGGGAACTATGGCTACACCTTC
>TRBJ2-2|TRBV15|few|TRBD1
CATSSQGDTGELFF
TGTGCCACCAGCAGTCAGGGGGACACCGGGGAGCTGTTTTTT
>TRBJ2-1|TRBV30|NA|TRBD2
CAWISSGAVDEQFF
TGTGCCTGGATTAGTAGCGGGGCCGTCGATGAGCAGTTCTTC
>TRBJ2-7|TRBV30|few|NA
CAWSRGAGEQYF
TGTGCCTGGAGTAGGGGGGCCGGCGAGCAGTACTTC
>TRBJ2-5|TRBV7-7|few|NA
CASRQTGTSQETQYF
TGTGCCAGCAGACAAACCGGGACAAGTCAAGAGACCCAGTACTTC
>TRBJ1-3|TRBV7-2|NA|TRBD1
CASSLGQGVDTIYF
TGTGCCAGCAGCCTGGGACAGGGGGTAGACACCATATATTTT
>TRBJ2-6|TRBV18|few|NA
CASSPPGKSGANVLTF
TGTGCCAGCTCACCACCAGGGAAGTCTGGGGCCAACGTCCTGACTTTC